The clone carrying this TCR beta chain showed up just a few times. Antigen specificity is unknown. The CDR3 has 14 amino acids. From germline, CDR1 is SEHNR and CDR2 FQNEAQ (reference sequence). The ends were cut back, 1 base at V and 5 bases at J, with 9 bases in the middle. The sample belongs to a study of T cell repertoires in cytomegalovirus infection. Study outcomes and limitations: The ex vivo response was dominated by HLA-C-restricted CMV-specific TCR beta clonotypes.

TCRdb processed the reads anew with MiXCR; each CDR3 protein has one entry. The sample holds 27,000 or so distinct CDR3 sequences, under 20% seen once. V gene TRBV7-9 combines with J gene TRBJ1-5; TRBD1 might be the D (6 bases). The TCR comes from a human donor in good health (CMV status not recorded). Some clones in this sample may be carry-over from other donors' samples. The sequenced sample was CD8+ T cells from cultured PBMCs, obtained from culture after CMV antigen stimulation. The CDR3 spells CASSLGDNYQPQHF. The CDR3 nucleotides are TGTGCCAGCAGCTTAGGGGACAACTATCAGCCCCAGCATTTT.